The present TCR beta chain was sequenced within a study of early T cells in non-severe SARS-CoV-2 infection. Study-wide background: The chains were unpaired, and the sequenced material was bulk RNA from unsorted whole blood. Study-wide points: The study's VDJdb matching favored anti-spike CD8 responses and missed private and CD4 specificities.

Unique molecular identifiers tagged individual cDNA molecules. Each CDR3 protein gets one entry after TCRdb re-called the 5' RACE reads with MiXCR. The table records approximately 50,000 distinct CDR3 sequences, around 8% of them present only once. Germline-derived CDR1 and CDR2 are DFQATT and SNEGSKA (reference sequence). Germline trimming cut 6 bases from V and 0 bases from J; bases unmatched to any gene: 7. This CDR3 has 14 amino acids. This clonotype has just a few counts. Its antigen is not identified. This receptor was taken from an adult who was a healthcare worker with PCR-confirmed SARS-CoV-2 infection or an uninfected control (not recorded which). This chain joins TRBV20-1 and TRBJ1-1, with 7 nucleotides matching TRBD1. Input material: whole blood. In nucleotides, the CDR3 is TGCAGTGCCCGCAGACAGGGCCTGAACACTGAAGCTTTCTTT. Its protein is CSARRQGLNTEAFF.